This T cell receptor (beta chain) was retrieved from a study of blood T cell repertoires in COVID-19 (TCRdb year 2020). In terms of the full investigation: The collaborator samples originated in the United States, Italy and Spain and spanned the acute and convalescent phases of COVID-19. The samples were drawn from two sources: the first 160 participants of the ongoing ImmuneRACE study, and approximately 1,300 subjects contributed by 6 global collaborators. Deeply sampled blood TCRbeta repertoires from subjects exposed to, actively infected with, or recovered from COVID-19 were included in the dataset. Where available, HLA class I and class II types were obtained from metadata supplied by the sample provider rather than from assay-based typing. Sample metadata almost always included a de-identified subject ID, COVID-19 status, age in years and sex. The repertoires were released in a freely available public database meant as a resource for research on the immune response to SARS-CoV-2. The material from the prospective study consisted of cDNA or gDNA derived from T cells, B-cell-depleted T cells, or PBMCs. Summary of the overall study and its limitations: The quantity of clinical and demographic metadata differed by source and by participant and was supplied without curation.

The immunoSEQ Assay, a bias-controlled multiplex PCR, was used to amplify TCRbeta CDR3 regions from genomic DNA. Under the source paper's analysis protocol: The number of nucleated cells in each sample was estimated from the amplification of reference gene primers within the assay. To quantify the absolute abundance of each unique TCRbeta CDR3 rearrangement, sequence reads were collapsed and filtered. For each sample, productive Simpson clonality was calculated as the square root of Simpson's diversity index across productive rearrangements. What TCRdb holds here is the immuneACCESS table cut down to in-frame rearrangements. Part of the clones is not present; checked against another copy, under half of the missing clones reflect an unresolved V gene, and the others are unexplained. That table furnishes V, J and clone size, whereas the DNA furnished D and trimming. This sample comprises some 150,000 clones, under 85% of them detected only once. Approximately 6.1% of the sample lies in the top ten.

Of note for this clone: Its antigen is still unknown. No base qualities exist here, and no much larger clone lies one base off it.

Collaborating institutions collected whole blood in K2EDTA tubes following their own protocols. For TCRbeta analysis, collaborator samples were shipped as frozen whole blood, as isolated PBMCs, or as DNA extracted from either sample type. Sequenced input: peripheral blood. The receptor's source is a human donor in a cohort sampled during active COVID-19.

The CDR3 has the sequence CASSEARRNEQFF. The DNA sequence is TGTGCCAGCAGTGAAGCGCGTCGAAATGAGCAGTTCTTC. The rearranged chain carries TRBV2 and TRBJ2-1; no confident D gene assignment can be made. The V end loses 0 bases and the J end loses 7 bases, and a stretch of 7 bases separates them. From the cysteine through the phenylalanine, the CDR3 covers 13 amino acids. Here the CDR3 DNA is all that survives: 39 bases in frame from base 1. CDR1 and CDR2 are read off the germline V gene as SNHLY and FYNNEI.